Each of the 20 T cell receptor beta chains below was sequenced from the same sample in a study of cytomegalovirus exposure and HLA in healthy donors. Primers included in the PCR were 60 Vbeta and 13 Jbeta primers. TCRdb keeps only in-frame clones here, not all; method: immunoSEQ multiplex PCR. The repertoire holds 100,000 to 150,000 clones, about four fifths seen once, with 11% in the top ten. The sequenced sample consisted of PBMCs. These receptors originate from a male donor in good health and CMV-seropositive.

The CDR3: CASRGTVHEQFF. For the CDR3, the DNA is TGTGCCAGTAGGGGGACAGTCCATGAGCAGTTCTTC. This chain links TRBV19 with TRBJ2-1, with 7 bases fitting TRBD1. After removal of 6 bases from V and 8 bases from J, the junction contained 4 bases not matched to a gene. Germline CDR1 and CDR2: LNHDA and SQIVND (reference sequence). The CDR3 is 12 amino acids.

There are a few counts of this clone. The rearrangement links TRBV28 to TRBJ2-3; D is possibly TRBD1 (6 bases). The CDR3 is made up of 14 amino acids. Germline CDR1 reads MDHEN; CDR2 reads SYDVKM. V was shortened by 7 bases and J by 7 bases, with 18 bases between the two germline ends. This CDR3 is CASTVGAIENTQYF. In DNA form, the CDR3 reads TGTGCCAGCACCGTGGGGGCCATCGAGAATACGCAGTATTTT.

The chain uses TRBV5-1 and TRBJ2-1, with 8 bases aligning to TRBD2. This CDR3 has 14 amino acids. Germline-derived CDR1 and CDR2 are SGHRS and YFSETQ. Germline trimming cut 4 bases from V and 8 bases from J; bases unmatched to any gene: 8. CDR3 DNA sequence: TGCGCCAGCAGCAACGGGACTAGGGGCGATGAGCAGTTCTTC. Residues: CASSNGTRGDEQFF.

This chain links TRBV7-6 with TRBJ2-5; D unclear. Near its end, the DNA agrees better with TRBJ2-7, so the J call may be wrong. CDR1 is SGHVS, CDR2 FNYEAQ, per germline. This CDR3 has 13 amino acids. The chain's CDR3 is CASSLGHNYEQYF. For the CDR3, the DNA is TGTGCCAGCAGCTTAGGGCACAACTACGAGCAGTACTTC.

The J gene is TRBJ2-2, the V gene TRBV7-7; D call uncertain. Germline-derived CDR1 and CDR2 are SSHAT and FNYEAQ (reference sequence). This CDR3 comprises 11 residues. The CDR3 DNA reads TGTGCTAGCCGCGACACCGGGGAGCTGTTTTTT. Residues: CASRDTGELFF. Looking up the rest from reference TRBV7-7 and TRBJ2-2 gives the full variable domain: GAGVSQSPRYKVTKRGQDVTLRCDPISSHATLYWYQQALGQGPEFLTYFNYEAQPDKSGLPSDRFSAERPEGSISTLTIQRTEQRDSAMYRCASRDTGELFFGEGSRLTVL.

There are a few counts of this clone. The chain combines TRBV25-1 with TRBJ2-1; possibly TRBD2 for D (5 bases). The CDR3 runs to 13 residues. Between the trimmed V and J ends, which lost 4 bases and 7 bases, there was a span of 11 bases. From germline, CDR1 is MGHDK and CDR2 SYGVNS. The CDR3 coding sequence is TGTGCCAGCAGTGGCTACAGAGGGAATGAGCAGTTCTTC. Translated: CASSGYRGNEQFF.

This clone was seen only a few times. The gene calls are TRBV5-4 and TRBJ1-1; no clear D gene. CDR1 is SGHNT, CDR2 YYREEE, per germline (reference sequence). This CDR3 region has 14 residues. Deletions cut 0 bases from V and 3 bases from J, with 9 bases between. CDR3 in DNA: TGTGCCAGCAGCTTGGCCCGGGGAGACACTGAAGCTTTCTTT. Its translation is CASSLARGDTEAFF.

The genes are TRBV15 and TRBJ1-6; D may be TRBD1 (5 bases). Deletions cut 0 bases from V and 5 bases from J, with 8 bases between. This CDR3 is built from 15 residues. The V gene's germline CDR1 is LNHNV and CDR2 YYDKDF (reference sequence). This chain's CDR3 is CATSRDTGNNSPLHF. DNA of the CDR3: TGTGCCACCAGCAGAGATACAGGCAATAATTCACCCCTCCACTTT.

The CDR3: CASSLTGLFYNEQFF. Written as DNA, the CDR3 is TGTGCCAGCAGCTTAACGGGACTCTTCTACAATGAGCAGTTCTTC. The V and J genes are TRBV13 and TRBJ2-1, with D maybe TRBD2 (6 bases). With 2 bases removed from V and 3 bases from J, the gap between germline ends came to 11 bases. The CDR3 is 15 amino acids. Germline CDR1 PRHDT, CDR2 FYEKMQ (reference sequence).

The V and J genes are TRBV30 and TRBJ2-5, with D possibly being TRBD2 (5 bases). Matching the DNA end better, TRBJ2-7 makes the J call doubtful. The CDR3 is made up of 13 amino acids. Germline CDR1 is GTSNPN and CDR2 is SVGIG (reference sequence). The CDR3 loop reads CAWSVSLAVEQYF. For the CDR3, the DNA is TGTGCCTGGAGTGTAAGTCTAGCAGTCGAGCAGTACTTC.

The V gene is TRBV28, the J gene TRBJ2-1; weak D call: TRBD1 (5 bases). The CDR3 is made up of 14 amino acids. The ends were cut back, 5 bases at V and 8 bases at J, with 16 bases in the middle. Germline V CDR1 and CDR2: MDHEN, SYDVKM. This CDR3 is CASSPGQPLDEQFF. CDR3 bases: TGTGCCAGCAGTCCAGGACAACCCTTAGATGAGCAGTTCTTC.

CDR3 DNA sequence: TGTGCCAGCAGCCGGAATAGCGGGAGGGGGTTATACGAGCAGTACTTC. It yields the protein CASSRNSGRGLYEQYF. The chain couples TRBV4-2 to TRBJ2-7; 11 nucleotides align to TRBD2. Germline CDR1 is LGHNA and CDR2 is YNFKEQ. The CDR3 consists of 16 residues. After removal of 4 bases from V and 4 bases from J, the junction contained 9 bases not matched to a gene.

J is TRBJ1-3 and V is TRBV19; no clear D. The germline CDR1 and CDR2 sequences are LNHDA and SQIVND (reference sequence). This CDR3 is built from 13 residues. The V and J ends lost 7 bases and 0 bases respectively, with 7 bases between them. The CDR3 DNA sequence: TGTGCCAGTACCGGGTTCTCTGGAAACACCATATATTTT. The encoded protein is CASTGFSGNTIYF.

A note on this clone: Relative to the germline gene, one junction end is altered; a read error may explain this. The CDR3 protein is CASNLDRGRDYEQFF. CDR3 sequence (DNA): TGTGCCAGCAACTTAGACAGGGGTAGGGATTATGAGCAGTTCTTC. The J gene is TRBJ2-1, the V gene TRBV7-8; 8 nucleotides agree with TRBD1. The CDR3 runs to 15 residues. CDR1 and CDR2 (germline): SGHVS, FQNEAQ.

V gene TRBV28 combines with J gene TRBJ2-7; 7 bases are a match to TRBD2. The CDR3 runs 14 residues. V lost 8 bases to trimming and J lost 7 bases; unmatched junction nucleotides: 14. Germline V lookup: CDR1 MDHEN, CDR2 SYDVKM. The CDR3 protein is CASSLGGTPKEQYF. DNA of the CDR3: TGTGCCAGCTCCCTGGGGGGGACCCCCAAGGAGCAGTACTTC.

J is TRBJ2-3 and V is TRBV5-1, with 11 bases aligning to TRBD2. V lost 3 bases, J lost 5 bases, and 17 bases stayed unmatched. Germline values: CDR1 SGHRS, CDR2 YFSETQ. The CDR3 runs 19 residues. The CDR3 loop reads CASSSGLISGLAVLDTQYF. The CDR3 DNA reads TGCGCCAGCAGCTCGGGTCTGATTTCGGGACTAGCGGTTCTAGATACGCAGTATTTT.

The chain joins TRBV28 to TRBJ2-7; 7 positions agree with TRBD1. The germline V gene encodes CDR1 MDHEN and CDR2 SYDVKM. The V and J ends lost 6 bases and 3 bases, in that order; junction bases with no gene match: 17. There are 17 residues in the CDR3. The CDR3 spells CASRPHSPLNRGYEQYF. CDR3 sequence (DNA): TGTGCCAGCAGACCACACAGCCCCCTCAACAGGGGCTACGAGCAGTACTTC.

The chain couples TRBV7-9 to TRBJ2-5; 7 nucleotides match TRBD2. Gene TRBJ2-7 matches the end of the DNA better, so the J call may be wrong. Germline CDR1 is SEHNR and CDR2 is FQNEAQ (reference sequence). The CDR3 runs to 17 residues. In DNA, the CDR3 is TGTGCCAGCAGCCAGGCTCAGTCCGGCGGGGGAACCTACGAGCAGTACTTC. Its protein product is CASSQAQSGGGTYEQYF.

The chain combines TRBV5-6 with TRBJ2-1; D gene uncertain. Trimming removed 0 bases from V and 6 bases from J, with 7 bases in between. The CDR3 totals 13 residues. Germline V gives CDR1 SGHDT, CDR2 YYEEEE. The CDR3 here is CASSLGLLNEQFF. CDR3 bases: TGTGCCAGCAGCTTGGGACTCCTCAATGAGCAGTTCTTC.

As regards this clone: The germline gene is not matched at one end of the junction; a read error may be the cause. The chain joins TRBV7-2 to TRBJ2-7, with TRBD2 matching over 11 bases. The CDR3 runs 15 residues. CDR1 is SGHTA and CDR2 is FQGNSA in the germline V gene. DNA of the CDR3: TGTGCCAGCAGCATAGCGGGAGGGTACTCCTACGAGCAGTACTTC. It is translated as CASSIAGGYSYEQYF. Together with reference TRBV7-2 and TRBJ2-7, the CDR3 gives the full variable domain: GAGVSQSPSNKVTEKGKDVELRCDPISGHTALYWYRQSLGQGLEFLIYFQGNSAPDKSGLPSDRFSAERTGGSVSTLTIQRTQQEDSAVYLCASSIAGGYSYEQYFGPGTRLTVT.